A single sample gave rise to the 10 T cell receptor beta chains below, sequenced in a study of identical twins. TCRdb re-called the 5' RACE reads with MiXCR, one entry per CDR3 protein. The data show about 720,000 distinct CDR3 sequences, 15% to 20% seen once. These data were also reused for a study on T cells expressing NK-cell markers.

Specimen: PBMCs. Every receptor here comes from a woman younger than 35 in good health.

This clonotype was counted many times. The gene calls are TRBV20-1 and TRBJ2-7; 8 positions match TRBD2. V shed 7 bases, J shed 6 bases, and the junction held 11 bases outside the gene matches. The CDR3 totals 13 residues. CDR1 is DFQATT and CDR2 is SNEGSKA in the germline V gene (reference sequence). The CDR3 coding sequence is TGCAGTGGGCAGACGGGAGGGACGGCCGAGCAGTACTTC. Its protein is CSGQTGGTAEQYF.

The chain employs TRBV7-9 and TRBJ2-5; D not certain. This CDR3 has 15 amino acids. Germline V gives CDR1 SEHNR, CDR2 FQNEAQ (reference sequence). Trimming took 3 bases from V and 3 from J, leaving 14 bases between them. CDR3: CASSFDRVRKETQYF. The CDR3, as DNA: TGTGCCAGCAGCTTTGACCGAGTCAGAAAAGAGACCCAGTACTTC.

This clonotype came up a few times. The V call is TRBV20-1, the J call TRBJ1-5, with D maybe TRBD1 (6 bases). Trimming cost V 1 base and J 3 bases, with 13 bases left between them. The CDR3 covers 15 residues. Germline loops: CDR1 DFQATT, CDR2 SNEGSKA (reference sequence). The CDR3 protein is CSARAIQGFNQPQHF. The CDR3 region has the DNA TGCAGTGCTAGAGCCATACAGGGCTTCAATCAGCCCCAGCATTTT.

V and J are TRBV3-1 and TRBJ2-2, with D uncertain. Germline-derived CDR1 and CDR2 are LGHDT and YNNKEL (reference sequence). Trimming left V 1 base short and J 1 base short, with 7 bases between. This CDR3 is built from 15 residues. CDR3 bases: TGTGCCAGCAGCCAAGGCTCCGGGAACACCGGGGAGCTGTTTTTT. Amino acid sequence: CASSQGSGNTGELFF.

V gene TRBV5-1 combines with J gene TRBJ2-6; D not certain. There are 15 residues in the CDR3. Trimming removed 3 bases from V and 2 bases from J, with 9 bases in between. Germline assignment: CDR1 SGHRS and CDR2 YFSETQ. CDR3 sequence: CASSSLGAGANVLTF. CDR3 bases: TGCGCCAGCAGCTCTTTAGGCGCTGGGGCCAACGTCCTGACTTTC.

This clonotype was counted only a few times. The CDR3 sequence is CASSPPGPYNEQFF. CDR3 sequence (DNA): TGTGCCAGCAGCCCACCGGGGCCCTACAATGAGCAGTTCTTC. The chain links TRBV5-4 to TRBJ2-1; either TRBD1 or TRBD2 may supply D (5 bases each). Germline V lookup: CDR1 SGHNT, CDR2 YYREEE (reference sequence). Between the trimmed V and J ends, which lost 4 bases and 2 bases, there was a span of 10 bases. The CDR3 sequence is 14 residues long.

The chain is built from TRBV5-1 and TRBJ2-3; D uncertain. Looked up from germline, CDR1 is SGHRS and CDR2 is YFSETQ. This CDR3 contains 15 residues. V gave up 0 bases and J gave up 5 bases, with 13 bases separating them. The CDR3 reads CASSLVPGIKDTQYF. In DNA, the CDR3 is TGCGCCAGCAGCTTGGTGCCAGGAATAAAAGATACGCAGTATTTT. Variable domain in full (rest from reference TRBV5-1 and TRBJ2-3): KAGVTQTPRYLIKTRGQQVTLSCSPISGHRSVSWYQQTPGQGLQFLFEYFSETQRNKGNFPGRFSGRQFSNSRSEMNVSTLELGDSALYLCASSLVPGIKDTQYFGPGTRLTVL.

The chain joins TRBV6-1 to TRBJ1-1; D possibly corresponds to TRBD1 (5 bases). The CDR3 is 14 residues long. The V gene's germline CDR1 is MNHNS and CDR2 SASEGT. Trimming cost V 5 bases and J 4 bases, with 14 bases left between them. The CDR3 region has the DNA TGTGCCAGCAGTACAGGTGCAGGAGTCACTGAAGCTTTCTTT. Encoded protein: CASSTGAGVTEAFF.

This clonotype was detected only a few times. The chain carries TRBV7-9 and TRBJ2-5; no firm D call. The V gene's germline CDR1 is SEHNR and CDR2 FQNEAQ (reference sequence). The CDR3 spans 14 residues. Trimming took off 6 bases at V and 2 bases at J, with 13 bases between the two ends. The CDR3: CASRARSGQETQYF. The CDR3 DNA is TGTGCCAGCAGGGCAAGGTCTGGTCAAGAGACCCAGTACTTC.

Only one count was recorded for this clonotype. The V call is TRBV2, the J call TRBJ2-1, with D hard to call. Germline assignment: CDR1 SNHLY and CDR2 FYNNEI. V lost 2 bases to trimming and J lost 4 bases, with 9 bases between them. The CDR3 spans 14 residues. The CDR3 loop reads CASSESERYNEQFF. CDR3 nucleotides: TGTGCCAGCAGTGAATCTGAGCGTTACAATGAGCAGTTCTTC.